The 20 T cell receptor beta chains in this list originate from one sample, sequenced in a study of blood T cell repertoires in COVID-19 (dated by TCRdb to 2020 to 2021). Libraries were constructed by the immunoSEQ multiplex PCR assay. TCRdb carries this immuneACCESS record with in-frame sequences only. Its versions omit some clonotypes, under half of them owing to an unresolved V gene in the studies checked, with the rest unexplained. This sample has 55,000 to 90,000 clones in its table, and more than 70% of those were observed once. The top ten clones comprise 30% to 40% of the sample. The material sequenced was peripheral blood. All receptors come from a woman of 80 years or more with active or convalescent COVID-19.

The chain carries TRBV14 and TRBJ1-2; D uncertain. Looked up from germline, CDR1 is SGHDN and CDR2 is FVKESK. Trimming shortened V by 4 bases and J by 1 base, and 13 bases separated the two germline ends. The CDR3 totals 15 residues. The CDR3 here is CASSLIPGFNYGYTF. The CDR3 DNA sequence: TGTGCCAGCAGCCTTATACCGGGGTTTAACTATGGCTACACCTTC.

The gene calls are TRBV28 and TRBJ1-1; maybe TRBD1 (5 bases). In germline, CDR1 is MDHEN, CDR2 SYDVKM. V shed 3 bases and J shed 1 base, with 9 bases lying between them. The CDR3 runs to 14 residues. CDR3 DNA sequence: TGTGCCAGCAGTTTGTCCGACAGGAACACTGAAGCTTTCTTT. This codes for CASSLSDRNTEAFF.

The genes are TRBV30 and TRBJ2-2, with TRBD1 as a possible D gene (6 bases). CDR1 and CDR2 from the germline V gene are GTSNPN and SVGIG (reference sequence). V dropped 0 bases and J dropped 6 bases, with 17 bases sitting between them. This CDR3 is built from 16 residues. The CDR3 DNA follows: TGTGCCTGGAGTGTAAAAGGCAGGGGTTCTTCCGGGGAGCTGTTTTTT. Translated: CAWSVKGRGSSGELFF.

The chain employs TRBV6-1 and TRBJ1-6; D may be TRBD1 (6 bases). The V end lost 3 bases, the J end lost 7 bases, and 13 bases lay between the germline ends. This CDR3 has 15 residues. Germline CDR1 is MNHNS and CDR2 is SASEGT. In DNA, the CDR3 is TGTGCCAGCAGTGACCCTCAGGGGTGGAATTCACCCCTCCACTTT. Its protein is CASSDPQGWNSPLHF.

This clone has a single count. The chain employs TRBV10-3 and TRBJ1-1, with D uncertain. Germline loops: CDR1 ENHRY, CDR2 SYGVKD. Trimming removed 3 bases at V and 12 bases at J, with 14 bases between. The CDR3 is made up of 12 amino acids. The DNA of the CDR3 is TGTGCCATCAGTGAAAGTACTACGCGAACTTTCTTT. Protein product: CAISESTTRTFF.

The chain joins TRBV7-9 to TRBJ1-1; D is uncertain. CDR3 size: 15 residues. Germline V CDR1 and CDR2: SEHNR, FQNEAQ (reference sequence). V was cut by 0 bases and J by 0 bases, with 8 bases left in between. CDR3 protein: CASSLAGNMNTEAFF. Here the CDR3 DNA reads TGTGCCAGCAGCTTAGCGGGCAATATGAACACTGAAGCTTTCTTT.

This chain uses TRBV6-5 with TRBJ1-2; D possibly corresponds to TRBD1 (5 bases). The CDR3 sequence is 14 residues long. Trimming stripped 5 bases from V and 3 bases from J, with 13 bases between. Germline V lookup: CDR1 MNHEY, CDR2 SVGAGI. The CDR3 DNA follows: TGTGCCAGCAGTACCCGTTGGGGCGACTATGGCTACACCTTC. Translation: CASSTRWGDYGYTF.

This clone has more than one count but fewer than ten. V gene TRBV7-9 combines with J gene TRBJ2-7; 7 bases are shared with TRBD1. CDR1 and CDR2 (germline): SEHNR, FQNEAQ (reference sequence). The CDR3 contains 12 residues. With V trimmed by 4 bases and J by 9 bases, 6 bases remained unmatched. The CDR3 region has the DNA TGTGCCAGCAGCTCAGAAGACAGGGCGCAGTACTTC. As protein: CASSSEDRAQYF.

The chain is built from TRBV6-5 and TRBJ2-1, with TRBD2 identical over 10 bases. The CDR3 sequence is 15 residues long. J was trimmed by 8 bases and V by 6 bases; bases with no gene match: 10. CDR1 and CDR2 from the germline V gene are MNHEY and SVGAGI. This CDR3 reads CASRASGGAFDEQFF. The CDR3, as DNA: TGTGCCAGCAGGGCCAGCGGGGGGGCCTTCGATGAGCAGTTCTTC.

The CDR3 is CASSHTANYGYTF. In DNA, the CDR3 is TGTGCCAGCAGCCACACAGCTAACTATGGCTACACCTTC. The chain uses TRBV3-1 (or the pseudogene TRBV3-2) and TRBJ1-2; the D is unclear. The CDR3 extends over 13 amino acids. Germline loops: CDR1 LGHDT, CDR2 YNNKEL (reference sequence). Trimming shortened V by 3 bases and J by 0 bases, and 5 bases separated the two germline ends.

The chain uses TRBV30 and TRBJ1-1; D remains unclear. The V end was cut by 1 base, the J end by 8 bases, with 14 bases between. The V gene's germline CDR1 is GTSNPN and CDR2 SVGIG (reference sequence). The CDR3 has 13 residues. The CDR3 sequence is CAWSAGRVSEAFF. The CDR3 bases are TGTGCCTGGAGTGCTGGGCGAGTTTCCGAAGCTTTCTTT.

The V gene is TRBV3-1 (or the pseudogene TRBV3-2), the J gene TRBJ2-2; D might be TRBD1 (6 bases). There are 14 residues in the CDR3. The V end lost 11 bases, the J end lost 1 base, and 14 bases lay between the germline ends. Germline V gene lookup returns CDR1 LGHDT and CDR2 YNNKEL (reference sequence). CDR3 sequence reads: CACPGTQNTGELFF. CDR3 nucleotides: TGTGCCTGCCCCGGGACACAGAACACCGGGGAGCTGTTTTTT.

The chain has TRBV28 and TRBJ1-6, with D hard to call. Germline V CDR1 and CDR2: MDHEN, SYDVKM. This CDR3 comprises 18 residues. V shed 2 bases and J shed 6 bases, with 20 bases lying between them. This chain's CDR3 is CASSLKYDGHRGNSPLHF. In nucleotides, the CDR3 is TGTGCCAGCAGTTTAAAGTACGACGGCCATCGAGGTAATTCACCCCTCCACTTT.

This chain's CDR3 is CASSPNRDGNTIYF. The DNA of the CDR3 is TGTGCCAGCAGTCCTAACAGGGACGGAAACACCATATATTTT. V gene TRBV6-5 combines with J gene TRBJ1-3; D is possibly TRBD1 (6 bases). CDR3 length: 14 amino acids. Germline V CDR1 and CDR2: MNHEY, SVGAGI. V dropped 5 bases and J dropped 4 bases, with 12 bases sitting between them.

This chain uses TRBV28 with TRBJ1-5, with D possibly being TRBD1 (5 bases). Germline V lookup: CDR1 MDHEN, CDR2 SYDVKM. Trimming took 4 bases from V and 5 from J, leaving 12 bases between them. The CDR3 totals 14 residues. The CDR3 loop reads CASSWGRVDQPQHF. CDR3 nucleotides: TGTGCCAGCAGTTGGGGCAGGGTGGATCAGCCCCAGCATTTT.

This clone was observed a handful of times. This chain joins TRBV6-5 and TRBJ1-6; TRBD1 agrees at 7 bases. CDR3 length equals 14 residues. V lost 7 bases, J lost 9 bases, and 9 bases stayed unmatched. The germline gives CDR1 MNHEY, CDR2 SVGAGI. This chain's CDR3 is CASTRGQLGSPLHF. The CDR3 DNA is TGTGCCAGCACCCGGGGACAGCTTGGTTCACCCCTCCACTTT.

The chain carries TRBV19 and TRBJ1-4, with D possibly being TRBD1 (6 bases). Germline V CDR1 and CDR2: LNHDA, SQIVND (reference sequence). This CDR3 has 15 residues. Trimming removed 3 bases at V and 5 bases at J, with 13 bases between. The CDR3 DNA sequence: TGTGCCAGTAGTATCGGGGGGCGACGGAATGAAAAACTGTTTTTT. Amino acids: CASSIGGRRNEKLFF.

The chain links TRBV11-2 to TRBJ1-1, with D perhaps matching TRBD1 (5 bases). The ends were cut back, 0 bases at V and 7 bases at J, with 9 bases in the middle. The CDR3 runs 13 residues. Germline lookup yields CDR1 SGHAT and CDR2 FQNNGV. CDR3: CASSLEQGIEAFF. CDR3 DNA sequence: TGTGCCAGCAGCTTAGAGCAGGGCATTGAAGCTTTCTTT.

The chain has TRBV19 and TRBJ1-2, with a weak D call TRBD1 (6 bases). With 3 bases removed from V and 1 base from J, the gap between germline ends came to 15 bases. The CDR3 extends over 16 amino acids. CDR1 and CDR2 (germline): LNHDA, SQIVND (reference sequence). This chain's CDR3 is CASSISGRTDNYGYTF. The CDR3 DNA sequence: TGTGCCAGTAGTATCTCCGGCCGGACAGATAACTATGGCTACACCTTC.

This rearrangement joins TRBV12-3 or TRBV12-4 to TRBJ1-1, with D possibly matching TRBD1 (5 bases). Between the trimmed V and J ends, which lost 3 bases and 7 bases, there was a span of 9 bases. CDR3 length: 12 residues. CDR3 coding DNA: TGTGCCAGCAGTTTGGGGCAGGGTGAAGCTTTCTTT. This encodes CASSLGQGEAFF.